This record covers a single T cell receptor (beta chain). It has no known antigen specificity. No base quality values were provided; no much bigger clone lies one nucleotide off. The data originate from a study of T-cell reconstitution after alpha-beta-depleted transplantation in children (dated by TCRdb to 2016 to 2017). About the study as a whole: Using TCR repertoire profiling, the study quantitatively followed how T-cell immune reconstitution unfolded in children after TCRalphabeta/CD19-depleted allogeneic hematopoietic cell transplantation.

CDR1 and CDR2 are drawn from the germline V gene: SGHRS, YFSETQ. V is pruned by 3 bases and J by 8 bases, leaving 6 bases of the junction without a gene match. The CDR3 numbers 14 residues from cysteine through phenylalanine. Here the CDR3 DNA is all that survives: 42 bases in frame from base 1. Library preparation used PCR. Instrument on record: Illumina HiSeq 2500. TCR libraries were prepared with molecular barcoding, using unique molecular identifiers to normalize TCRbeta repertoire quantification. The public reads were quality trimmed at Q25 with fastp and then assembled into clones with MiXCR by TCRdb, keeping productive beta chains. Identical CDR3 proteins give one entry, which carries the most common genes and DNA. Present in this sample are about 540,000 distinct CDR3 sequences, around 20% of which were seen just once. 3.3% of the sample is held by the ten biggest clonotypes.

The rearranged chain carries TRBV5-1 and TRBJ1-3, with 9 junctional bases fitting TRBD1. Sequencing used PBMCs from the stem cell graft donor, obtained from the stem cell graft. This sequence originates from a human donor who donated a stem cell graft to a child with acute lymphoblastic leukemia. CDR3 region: CASSSDRGRDTIYF. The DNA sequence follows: TGCGCCAGCAGCTCGGACAGGGGCAGGGACACCATATATTTT. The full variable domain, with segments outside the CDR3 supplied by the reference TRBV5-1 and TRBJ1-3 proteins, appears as KAGVTQTPRYLIKTRGQQVTLSCSPISGHRSVSWYQQTPGQGLQFLFEYFSETQRNKGNFPGRFSGRQFSNSRSEMNVSTLELGDSALYLCASSSDRGRDTIYFGEGSWLTVV.